Each of the 18 T cell receptor beta chains below was sequenced from the same sample in a study of cytomegalovirus exposure and HLA in healthy donors. Primers included in the PCR were 60 Vbeta and 13 Jbeta primers. The data were produced by immunoSEQ multiplex PCR, yet TCRdb's version contains in-frame clones alone and is incomplete. In all, the sample yields around 100,000 clones. Sequencing was carried out using PBMCs. The source of these receptors is a man aged 40-49 years in good health and CMV-seronegative.

The chain couples TRBV15 to TRBJ2-7; TRBD1 aligns across 8 bases. CDR1 and CDR2 from the germline V gene are LNHNV and YYDKDF (reference sequence). Unmatched junction bases numbered 4, after V lost 6 bases and J lost 0 bases. This CDR3 comprises 14 residues. The CDR3 reads CATRTDRASYEQYF. In DNA, the CDR3 is TGTGCCACCAGAACGGACAGGGCCTCCTACGAGCAGTACTTC.

The rearrangement links TRBV19 to TRBJ2-7, with unresolved D. Trimming took 3 bases from V and 3 from J, leaving 9 bases between them. Germline CDR1 reads LNHDA; CDR2 reads SQIVND (reference sequence). The CDR3 has 13 residues. Here the CDR3 DNA reads TGTGCCAGTAGTATTACCCCCAGCTACGAGCAGTACTTC. It translates to CASSITPSYEQYF. The full variable domain, its missing parts supplied by reference TRBV19 and TRBJ2-7, is DGGITQSPKYLFRKEGQNVTLSCEQNLNHDAMYWYRQDPGQGLRLIYYSQIVNDFQKGDIAEGYSVSREKKESFPLTVTSAQKNPTAFYLCASSITPSYEQYFGPGTRLTVT.

The chain recombines TRBV15 with TRBJ2-5; D perhaps matches TRBD2 (7 bases). V was cut by 3 bases and J by 5 bases, with 16 bases left in between. Germline values: CDR1 LNHNV, CDR2 YYDKDF (reference sequence). This CDR3 has 15 residues. The CDR3 region is CATSRAWGGRETQYF. Written as DNA, the CDR3 is TGTGCCACCAGCAGGGCCTGGGGGGGGCGGGAGACCCAGTACTTC.

V and J are TRBV2 and TRBJ2-1; TRBD2 aligns across 10 bases. Germline loops: CDR1 SNHLY, CDR2 FYNNEI. V was clipped by 6 bases and J by 4 bases; unmatched bases: 15. CDR3 size: 18 residues. DNA for the CDR3: TGTGCCAGCAGGGTAAGGGAGGCTAGCGGGGGAGGATACAATGAGCAGTTCTTC. This sequence encodes CASRVREASGGGYNEQFF.

The chain couples TRBV7-2 to TRBJ2-5; 13 bases are shared with TRBD2. In germline, CDR1 is SGHTA, CDR2 FQGNSA. The CDR3 covers 16 residues. J lost 1 base, V lost 4 bases, and 3 bases had no gene match. CDR3 sequence reads: CASSSGLAGAQETQYF. For the CDR3, the DNA is TGTGCCAGCAGCTCCGGACTAGCGGGGGCCCAAGAGACCCAGTACTTC.

The chain couples TRBV14 to TRBJ2-7; 11 bases fit TRBD2. This CDR3 is 16 amino acids long. Germline trimming cut 1 base from V and 5 bases from J; bases unmatched to any gene: 7. CDR1 and CDR2 (germline): SGHDN, FVKESK. CDR3 amino acids: CASSQALAGEENEQYF. In DNA form, the CDR3 reads TGTGCCAGCAGCCAAGCACTAGCGGGAGAGGAGAACGAGCAGTACTTC.

The V call is TRBV6-1, the J call TRBJ2-7; tentative D call: TRBD2 (5 bases). The germline CDR1 and CDR2 sequences are MNHNS and SASEGT. This CDR3 region has 14 residues. Trimming removed 6 bases at V and 6 bases at J, with 18 bases between. The CDR3: CASSRGSEGSEQYF. CDR3 nucleotide sequence: TGTGCCAGCAGCCGAGGCTCAGAAGGGAGCGAGCAGTACTTC.

The chain combines TRBV28 with TRBJ1-4, with 11 nucleotides matching TRBD1. J gave up 8 bases and V 6 bases, and 8 bases lay outside the gene matches. CDR3 length equals 15 residues. CDR1 MDHEN and CDR2 SYDVKM come from the germline V gene. This CDR3 is CASRGPGQGGEKLFF. In nucleotides, the CDR3 is TGTGCCAGCAGGGGCCCGGGACAGGGGGGGGAAAAACTGTTTTTT. The full variable domain, rest sourced from reference TRBV28 and TRBJ1-4, is DVKVTQSSRYLVKRTGEKVFLECVQDMDHENMFWYRQDPGLGLRLIYFSYDVKMKEKGDIPEGYSVSREKKERFSLILESASTNQTSMYLCASRGPGQGGEKLFFGSGTQLSVL.

The chain has TRBV30 and TRBJ1-6; the match to TRBD1 covers 9 bases. The CDR3 spans 14 residues. Trimming removed 5 bases from V and 6 bases from J; junction bases left unmatched: 5. The germline gives CDR1 GTSNPN, CDR2 SVGIG (reference sequence). The CDR3, as DNA: TGTGCCTGGGGACAGGGGTCGGGTAATTCACCCCTCCACTTT. Its translation is CAWGQGSGNSPLHF.

This chain joins TRBV4-1 and TRBJ1-4; tentatively, D is TRBD1 (6 bases). Between the trimmed V and J ends, which lost 3 bases and 0 bases, there was a span of 17 bases. The germline V gene has CDR1 MGHRA and CDR2 YSYEKL. The length of the CDR3 is 18 residues. Written as DNA, the CDR3 is TGCGCCAGCAGCCACGGGGACGGGGACAAATCAACTAATGAAAAACTGTTTTTT. It is translated as CASSHGDGDKSTNEKLFF.

In DNA form, the CDR3 reads TGTGCCAGTAACAATCCGGGACAGATCTCCTACGAGCAGTACTTC. Translated: CASNNPGQISYEQYF. V gene TRBV19 combines with J gene TRBJ2-7; TRBD1 agrees at 7 bases. Germline CDR1 reads LNHDA; CDR2 reads SQIVND (reference sequence). V shed 7 bases, J shed 0 bases, and the junction held 9 bases outside the gene matches. This CDR3 has 15 amino acids.

The chain combines TRBV19 with TRBJ1-1, with no clear D. The V end was cut by 7 bases, the J end by 1 base, with 16 bases between. CDR3 length: 15 amino acids. Per the germline V gene, CDR1 is LNHDA and CDR2 is SQIVND (reference sequence). The CDR3 region is CASTQASVENTEAFF. The CDR3 bases are TGTGCCAGTACCCAGGCGTCGGTGGAGAACACTGAAGCTTTCTTT.

The chain uses TRBV30 and TRBJ2-7; 7 bases are shared with TRBD1. The length of the CDR3 is 13 residues. The J segment lost 3 bases and the V segment lost 5 bases, leaving 7 bases of the junction unmatched. Germline V gives CDR1 GTSNPN, CDR2 SVGIG (reference sequence). The CDR3 reads CAWAQGFSYEQYF. The CDR3 DNA follows: TGTGCCTGGGCACAGGGGTTCAGCTACGAGCAGTACTTC.

The rearrangement joins TRBV4-1 to TRBJ2-2; tentatively, D is TRBD2 (6 bases). Deletions cut 2 bases from V and 4 bases from J, with 14 bases between. Germline values: CDR1 MGHRA, CDR2 YSYEKL. The CDR3 runs to 16 residues. The CDR3: CASSQRGVEGTGELFF. DNA of the CDR3: TGCGCCAGCAGCCAACGCGGGGTGGAGGGCACCGGGGAGCTGTTTTTT.

This CDR3 is CASSLLGQGAETQYF. The CDR3 bases are TGTGCCAGCAGTTTACTAGGACAGGGGGCGGAGACCCAGTACTTC. The chain employs TRBV27 and TRBJ2-5; TRBD1 matches 11 bases. J lost 5 bases, V lost 2 bases, and 4 bases had no gene match. Germline V CDR1 and CDR2: MNHEY, SMNVEV (reference sequence). This CDR3 spans 15 amino acids.

The chain has TRBV6-5 and TRBJ2-5; the D gene is possibly TRBD2 (8 bases). Trimming took off 5 bases at V and 5 bases at J, with 18 bases between the two ends. The CDR3 has 15 residues. Germline CDR1 and CDR2: MNHEY and SVGAGI. The DNA for the CDR3 is TGTGCCAGCAGTGGCTCCGGGAGGGGGCTTGAGACCCAGTACTTC. It encodes CASSGSGRGLETQYF.

This chain uses TRBV19 with TRBJ1-5; 7 nucleotides line up with TRBD1. Germline lookup yields CDR1 LNHDA and CDR2 SQIVND (reference sequence). This CDR3 comprises 13 residues. The V segment lost 5 bases and the J segment 9 bases; nucleotides outside the gene matches: 7. The CDR3 loop reads CASSDRELRPQHF. CDR3 DNA: TGTGCCAGTAGTGACAGGGAATTGAGGCCCCAGCATTTT.

The rearrangement uses TRBV5-1 and TRBJ2-1; possible D gene TRBD2, 7 bases. The CDR3 runs to 16 residues. The V end lost 4 bases, the J end lost 2 bases, and 16 bases lay between the germline ends. Germline CDR1 is SGHRS and CDR2 is YFSETQ. The CDR3 DNA reads TGCGCCAGCAGCGCTGCGTGGGGGGGCACCTACAATGAGCAGTTCTTC. This gives the protein CASSAAWGGTYNEQFF. The variable domain in full, with the rest retrieved from reference TRBV5-1 and TRBJ2-1, is KAGVTQTPRYLIKTRGQQVTLSCSPISGHRSVSWYQQTPGQGLQFLFEYFSETQRNKGNFPGRFSGRQFSNSRSEMNVSTLELGDSALYLCASSAAWGGTYNEQFFGPGTRLTVL.